The 7 T cell receptor beta chains below all came from one sample that was sequenced in a study of T cell responses to AZD1222 COVID-19 vaccine. Some clones are missing from TCRdb's copy, which holds only in-frame ones; the method was immunoSEQ multiplex PCR. The sample consists of 80,000 or so clones, 70% to 85% of them appearing once. The sample consisted of peripheral blood, taken on day 0 of AZD1222 vaccination. All receptors come from an adult in good health.

The chain carries TRBV6-1 and TRBJ2-5; 7 positions match TRBD2. CDR1 is MNHNS, CDR2 SASEGT, per germline. V was pared by 3 bases and J by 0 bases, with 4 bases of the junction left unmatched. The CDR3 sequence is 15 residues long. The DNA of the CDR3 is TGTGCCAGCAGTGAGGGAGGGGCCTACCAAGAGACCCAGTACTTC. Protein sequence: CASSEGGAYQETQYF.

The V and J genes are TRBV6-7 and TRBJ1-6; 7 bases map to TRBD1. TRBV6-7 is known as an ORF, though its function is uncertain. The CDR3 sequence is 15 residues long. The trim removed 7 bases at V and 6 bases at J, leaving 9 bases unmatched. CDR3 DNA: TGTGCCAGCAACTATATCCGGGACAGTAATTCACCCCTCCACTTT. Residues: CASNYIRDSNSPLHF.

This clone appeared a single time. The chain combines TRBV29-1 with TRBJ2-7; TRBD2 aligns across 10 bases. CDR1 and CDR2 from the germline V gene are SQVTM and ANQGSEA. With V trimmed by 5 bases and J by 1 base, 5 bases remained unmatched. The CDR3 extends over 14 amino acids. The DNA of the CDR3 is TGCAGCGTTTATACTAGCGGGAATTCCTACGAGCAGTACTTC. It codes for CSVYTSGNSYEQYF.

This sequence joins TRBV30 and TRBJ2-7; the match to TRBD1 covers 8 bases. Germline values: CDR1 GTSNPN, CDR2 SVGIG (reference sequence). V shed 5 bases, J shed 4 bases, and the junction held 7 bases outside the gene matches. CDR3 length equals 13 residues. The CDR3 loop is CAWASTGAYEQYF. The CDR3 DNA reads as TGTGCCTGGGCCTCGACAGGGGCATACGAGCAGTACTTC.

V and J are TRBV5-1 and TRBJ2-3; 8 bases are shared with TRBD2. There are 16 residues in the CDR3. CDR1 is SGHRS, CDR2 YFSETQ, per germline. The junction had 7 bases not matched to a gene; V was cut back by 4 bases and J by 0 bases. CDR3 sequence (DNA): TGCGCCAGCAGCCTCCGGGCTAGCGGGAGCACAGATACGCAGTATTTT. This translates into CASSLRASGSTDTQYF.

V is TRBV7-2 and J is TRBJ1-6; no definite D call. V was clipped by 1 base and J by 8 bases, with 12 bases between them. In germline, CDR1 is SGHTA, CDR2 FQGNSA. The CDR3 is 15 amino acids. CDR3 sequence reads: CASSLGAGSDSPLHF. The CDR3 nucleotides read TGTGCCAGCAGCTTAGGTGCAGGCTCTGATTCACCCCTCCACTTT.

The rearrangement uses TRBV12-3 or TRBV12-4 and TRBJ1-5, with TRBD1 as a possible D gene (5 bases). The CDR3 runs 12 residues. With 6 bases removed from V and 7 bases from J, the gap between germline ends came to 10 bases. DNA for the CDR3: TGTGCCAGCAGAGCCGGGGGACAGCCCCAGCATTTT. Its protein is CASRAGGQPQHF.